This T cell receptor beta chain originates from a study of blood T cell repertoires in COVID-19. The wider study: Italy, Spain and the United States were the sources of the convalescent and acute COVID-19 samples. PBMCs, B-cell-depleted T cells, or T cells were the source of the cDNA or gDNA that made up the material.

After removal of 0 bases from V and 4 bases from J, the junction contained 5 bases not matched to a gene. Germline CDR1 and CDR2: SNHLY and FYNNEI. The CDR3 consists of 16 residues. The authors' processing: Amplification with reference gene primers provided the estimates of nucleated cell counts. Generated by immunoSEQ multiplex PCR, the TCRdb table keeps only in-frame clones and is missing some. The V and J calls and clone size come from that table; D and trimming were worked out from the DNA. The sample consists of roughly 250,000 clones, 70% to 85% of them appearing once. The sequenced material came from peripheral blood. This receptor was taken from a woman at least 80 years old with acute or convalescent COVID-19. The V and J genes are TRBV2 and TRBJ1-5; 8 bases align to TRBD1. The CDR3 DNA is TGTGCCAGCAGTGAAGCCCGGACAGGGTTGAATCAGCCCCAGCATTTT. Its translation is CASSEARTGLNQPQHF.